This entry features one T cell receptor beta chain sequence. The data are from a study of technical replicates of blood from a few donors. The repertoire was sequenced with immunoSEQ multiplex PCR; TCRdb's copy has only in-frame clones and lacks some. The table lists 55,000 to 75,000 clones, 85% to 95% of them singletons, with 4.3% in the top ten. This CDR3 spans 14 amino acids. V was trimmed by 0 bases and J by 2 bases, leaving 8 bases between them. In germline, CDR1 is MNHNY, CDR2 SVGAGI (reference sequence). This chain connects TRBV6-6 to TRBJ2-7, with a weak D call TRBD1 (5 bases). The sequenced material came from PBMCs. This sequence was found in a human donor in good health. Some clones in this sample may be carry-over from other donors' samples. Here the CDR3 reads CASSYSQTAYEQYF. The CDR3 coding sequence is TGTGCCAGCAGTTACTCCCAGACAGCCTACGAGCAGTACTTC.